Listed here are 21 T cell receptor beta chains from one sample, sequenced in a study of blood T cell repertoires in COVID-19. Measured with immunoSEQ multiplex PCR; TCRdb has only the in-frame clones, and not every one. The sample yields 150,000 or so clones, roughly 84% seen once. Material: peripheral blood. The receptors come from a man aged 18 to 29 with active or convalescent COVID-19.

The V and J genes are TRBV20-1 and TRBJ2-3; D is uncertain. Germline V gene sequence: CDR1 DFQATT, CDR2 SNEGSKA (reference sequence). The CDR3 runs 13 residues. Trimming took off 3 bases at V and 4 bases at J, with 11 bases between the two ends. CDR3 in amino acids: CSASPPGPDTQYF. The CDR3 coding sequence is TGCAGTGCTAGTCCCCCGGGTCCAGATACGCAGTATTTT.

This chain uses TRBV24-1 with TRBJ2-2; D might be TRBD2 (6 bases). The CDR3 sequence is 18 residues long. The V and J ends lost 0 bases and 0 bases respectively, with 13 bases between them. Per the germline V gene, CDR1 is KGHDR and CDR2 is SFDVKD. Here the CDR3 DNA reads TGTGCCACCAGTGATTTGACAACCGGGACTCCGAACACCGGGGAGCTGTTTTTT. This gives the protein CATSDLTTGTPNTGELFF.

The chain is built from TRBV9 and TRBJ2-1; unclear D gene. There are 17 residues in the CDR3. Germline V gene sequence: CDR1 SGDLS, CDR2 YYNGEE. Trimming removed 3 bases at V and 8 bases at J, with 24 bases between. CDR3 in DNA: TGTGCCAGCAGCGAGGCCCCTTCGTCGATAGCATCCCATGAGCAGTTCTTC. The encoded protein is CASSEAPSSIASHEQFF.

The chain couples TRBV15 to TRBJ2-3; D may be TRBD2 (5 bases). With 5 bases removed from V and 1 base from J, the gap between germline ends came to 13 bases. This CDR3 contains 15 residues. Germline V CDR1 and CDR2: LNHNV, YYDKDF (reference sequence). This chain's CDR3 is CATSQHSAGTDTQYF. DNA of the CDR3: TGTGCCACCAGCCAGCATTCAGCGGGCACAGATACGCAGTATTTT.

The CDR3: CASSQASGTDYYEQYF. The CDR3 nucleotides are TGTGCCAGCAGCCAAGCCTCCGGGACAGACTACTACGAGCAGTACTTC. The chain carries TRBV4-2 and TRBJ2-7; TRBD1 agrees at 7 bases. The CDR3 sequence is 16 residues long. The V and J ends lost 1 base and 3 bases, in that order; junction bases with no gene match: 9. Germline V gives CDR1 LGHNA, CDR2 YNFKEQ.

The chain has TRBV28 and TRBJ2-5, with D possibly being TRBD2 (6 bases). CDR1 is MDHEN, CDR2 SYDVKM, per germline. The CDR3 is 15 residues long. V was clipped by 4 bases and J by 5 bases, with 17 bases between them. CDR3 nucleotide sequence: TGTGCCAGCAGTTCCCTCGGAGGGAGCCTGGAGACCCAGTACTTC. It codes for CASSSLGGSLETQYF.

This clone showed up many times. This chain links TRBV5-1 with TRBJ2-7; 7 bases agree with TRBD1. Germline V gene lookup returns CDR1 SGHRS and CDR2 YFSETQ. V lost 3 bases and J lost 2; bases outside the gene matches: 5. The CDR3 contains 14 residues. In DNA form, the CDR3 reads TGCGCCAGCAGCTCCGGGACAGTAACCTACGAGCAGTACTTC. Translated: CASSSGTVTYEQYF.

The CDR3 nucleotides read TGTGCCAGTAGTATGTGGGGGCAGGGGGAGCTGTTTTTT. Protein product: CASSMWGQGELFF. The rearrangement joins TRBV19 to TRBJ2-2; weak D call: TRBD1 (6 bases). Germline V lookup: CDR1 LNHDA, CDR2 SQIVND (reference sequence). V was pared by 3 bases and J by 8 bases, with 10 bases between. CDR3 length: 13 amino acids.

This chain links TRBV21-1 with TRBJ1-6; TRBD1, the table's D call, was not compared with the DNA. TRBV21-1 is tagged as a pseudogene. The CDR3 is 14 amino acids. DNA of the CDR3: TGTGCCAGCAGCAAAGGGGGCGAGGATTCACCCCTCCACTTT. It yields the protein CASSKGGEDSPLHF.

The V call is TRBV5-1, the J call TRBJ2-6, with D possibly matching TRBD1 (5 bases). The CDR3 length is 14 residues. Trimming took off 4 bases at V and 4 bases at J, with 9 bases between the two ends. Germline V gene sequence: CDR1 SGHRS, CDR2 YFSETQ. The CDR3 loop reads CASSDPGGANVLTF. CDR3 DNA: TGCGCCAGCAGCGACCCAGGGGGGGCCAACGTCCTGACTTTC. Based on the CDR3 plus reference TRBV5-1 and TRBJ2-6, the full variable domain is KAGVTQTPRYLIKTRGQQVTLSCSPISGHRSVSWYQQTPGQGLQFLFEYFSETQRNKGNFPGRFSGRQFSNSRSEMNVSTLELGDSALYLCASSDPGGANVLTFGAGSRLTVL.

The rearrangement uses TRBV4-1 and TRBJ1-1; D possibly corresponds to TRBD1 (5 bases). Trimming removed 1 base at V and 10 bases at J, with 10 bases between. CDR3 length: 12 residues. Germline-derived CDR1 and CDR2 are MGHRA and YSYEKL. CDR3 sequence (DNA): TGCGCCAGCAGCCAAGGGGGCAGGCGAGCTTTCTTT. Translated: CASSQGGRRAFF.

CDR3 DNA: TGTGCCATCAATCAGGTGAACACCGGGGAGCTGTTTTTT. Its protein is CAINQVNTGELFF. The rearrangement links TRBV10-3 to TRBJ2-2; D gene unclear. Germline CDR1 reads ENHRY; CDR2 reads SYGVKD. With 7 bases removed from V and 1 base from J, the gap between germline ends came to 7 bases. CDR3 length equals 13 residues.

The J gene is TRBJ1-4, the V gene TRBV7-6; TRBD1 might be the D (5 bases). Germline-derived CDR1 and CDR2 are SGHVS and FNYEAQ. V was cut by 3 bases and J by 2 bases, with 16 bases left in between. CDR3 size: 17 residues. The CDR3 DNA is TGTGCCAGCAGCTTCCACATTAACAGGTGGACTAATGAAAAACTGTTTTTT. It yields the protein CASSFHINRWTNEKLFF.

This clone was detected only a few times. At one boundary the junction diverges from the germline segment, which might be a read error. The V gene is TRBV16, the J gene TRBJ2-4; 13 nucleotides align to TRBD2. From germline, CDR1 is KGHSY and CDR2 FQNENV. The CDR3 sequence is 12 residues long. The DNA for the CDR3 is TGTGCCAGCAGCCTCAGCGGGACTAGCGGGAACTTC. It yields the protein CASSLSGTSGNF.

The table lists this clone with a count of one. The CDR3 nucleotides read TGTGCCAGCAGCCATGGGCAGAACACTGAAGCTTTCTTT. It codes for CASSHGQNTEAFF. The chain links TRBV11-2 to TRBJ1-1, with D uncertain. CDR1 SGHAT and CDR2 FQNNGV come from the germline V gene. The CDR3 runs 13 residues. V was cut by 5 bases and J by 1 base, with 8 bases left in between.

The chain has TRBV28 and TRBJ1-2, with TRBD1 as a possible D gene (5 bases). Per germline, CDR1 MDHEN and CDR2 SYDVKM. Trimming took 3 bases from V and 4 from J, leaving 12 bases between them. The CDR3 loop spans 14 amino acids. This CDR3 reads CASSFQGGIYGYTF. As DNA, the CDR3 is TGTGCCAGCAGTTTTCAGGGTGGGATCTATGGCTACACCTTC.

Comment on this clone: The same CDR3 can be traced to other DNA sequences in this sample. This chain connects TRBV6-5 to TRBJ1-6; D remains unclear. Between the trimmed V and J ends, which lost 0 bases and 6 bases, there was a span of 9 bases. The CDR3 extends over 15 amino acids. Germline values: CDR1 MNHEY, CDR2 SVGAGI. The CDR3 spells CASSYSDGLNSPLHF. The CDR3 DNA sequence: TGTGCCAGCAGTTACTCGGATGGACTTAATTCACCCCTCCACTTT.

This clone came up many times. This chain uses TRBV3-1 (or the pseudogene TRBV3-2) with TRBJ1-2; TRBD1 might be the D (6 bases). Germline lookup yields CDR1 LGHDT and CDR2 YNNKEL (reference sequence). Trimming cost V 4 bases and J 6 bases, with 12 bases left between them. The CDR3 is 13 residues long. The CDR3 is CASSPTGYHGYTF. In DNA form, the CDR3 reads TGTGCCAGCAGCCCTACAGGGTATCATGGCTACACCTTC.

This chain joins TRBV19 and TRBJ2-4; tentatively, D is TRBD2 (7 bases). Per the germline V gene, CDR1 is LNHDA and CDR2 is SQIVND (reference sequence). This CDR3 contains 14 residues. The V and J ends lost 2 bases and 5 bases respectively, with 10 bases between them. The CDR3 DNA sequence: TGTGCCAGTAGTATACGGGGGGCCCAAAACATTCAGTACTTC. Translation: CASSIRGAQNIQYF. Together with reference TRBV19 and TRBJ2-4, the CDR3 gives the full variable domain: DGGITQSPKYLFRKEGQNVTLSCEQNLNHDAMYWYRQDPGQGLRLIYYSQIVNDFQKGDIAEGYSVSREKKESFPLTVTSAQKNPTAFYLCASSIRGAQNIQYFGAGTRLSVL.

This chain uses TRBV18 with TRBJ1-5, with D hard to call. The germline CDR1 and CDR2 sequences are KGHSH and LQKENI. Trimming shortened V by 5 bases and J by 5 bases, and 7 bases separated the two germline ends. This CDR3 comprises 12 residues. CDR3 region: CASSSGDQPQHF. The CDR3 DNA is TGTGCCAGCTCATCCGGGGATCAGCCCCAGCATTTT.

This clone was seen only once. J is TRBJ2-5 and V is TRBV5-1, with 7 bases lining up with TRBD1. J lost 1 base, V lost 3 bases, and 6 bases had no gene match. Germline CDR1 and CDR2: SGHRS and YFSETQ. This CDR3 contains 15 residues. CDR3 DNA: TGCGCCAGCAGCTGGGGACAGTCCACCCAAGAGACCCAGTACTTC. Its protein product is CASSWGQSTQETQYF.